This T cell receptor (beta chain) was found in a study of blood T cell repertoires in COVID-19. Study-wide context: Whether acute or convalescent, the COVID-19 samples came from the United States, Italy and Spain. Nucleic acid was either cDNA or gDNA, and it came from T cells, B-cell-depleted T cells, or PBMCs.

Germline lookup yields CDR1 LGHNA and CDR2 YNFKEQ. This CDR3 spans 16 amino acids. The trim removed 2 bases at V and 4 bases at J, leaving 6 bases unmatched. Original methodology: Using reference gene primer amplification, nucleated cell counts were estimated. Produced via immunoSEQ multiplex PCR; TCRdb's table is partial and in-frame only. The DNA gave D and trimming, while V, J and clone size come from that table. The sample lists 65,000 to 70,000 clones; 60% to 85% were seen once. The chain is built from TRBV4-2 and TRBJ2-1; 9 bases fit TRBD2. This sequence originates from a man in his 60s with acute or convalescent COVID-19. The source material was peripheral blood. The CDR3 region is CASSQPGTSPYNEQFF. The CDR3, as DNA: TGTGCCAGCAGCCAACCCGGGACTAGCCCTTACAATGAGCAGTTCTTC.